This T cell receptor (beta chain) appears in the sequencing data of a study of blood T cells in healthy people across ages. Whole-study findings and limits: Strongly correlated with naive T cell percentage was TCR beta diversity.

A remark on this clonotype: Its antigen is still unknown.

Primers used in a second PCR of roughly 6 to 11 cycles were a sample-barcoded 5' primer and a J-beta primer mix. A template-switch adaptor with 12 random nucleotides tagged each cDNA molecule. TCRdb used MiXCR to reprocess the 5' RACE reads, holding one entry per CDR3 protein. The sample lists 750,000 to 850,000 distinct CDR3 sequences, approximately 25% occurring once. The sample was also reused in another study, on T cells of mothers and their children. As that report states: The donors comprised about six children and their three healthy Caucasian mothers. Overlap ran slightly, non-significantly higher for related than unrelated mother-child pairs.

Material: blood. This TCR was sampled from a boy aged 5-17 years in good health.

This CDR3 is CASSFDSTGSLSYEQYF. The CDR3 DNA sequence: TGTGCCAGCAGTTTTGATTCGACAGGGAGCCTCTCCTACGAGCAGTACTTC. This chain joins TRBV12-3 or TRBV12-4 and TRBJ2-5; the match to TRBD1 covers 7 bases. Gene TRBJ2-7 matches the end of the DNA better, so the J call may be wrong. This CDR3 contains 17 residues.